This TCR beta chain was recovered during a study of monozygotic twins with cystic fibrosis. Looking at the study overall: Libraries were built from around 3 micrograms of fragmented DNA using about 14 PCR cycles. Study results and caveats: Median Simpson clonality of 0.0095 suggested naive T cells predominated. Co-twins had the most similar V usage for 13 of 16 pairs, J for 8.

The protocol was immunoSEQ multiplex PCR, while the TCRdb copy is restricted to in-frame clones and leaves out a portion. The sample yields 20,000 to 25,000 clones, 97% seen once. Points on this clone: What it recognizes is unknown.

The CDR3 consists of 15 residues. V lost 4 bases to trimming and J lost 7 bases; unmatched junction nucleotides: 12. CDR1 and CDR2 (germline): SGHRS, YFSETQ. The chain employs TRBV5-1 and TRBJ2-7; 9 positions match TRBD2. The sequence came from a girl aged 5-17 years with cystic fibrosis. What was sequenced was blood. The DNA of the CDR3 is TGCGCCAGCAGCCCCTTATTAGCGGGAGAGGAAGAGCAGTACTTC. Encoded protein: CASSPLLAGEEEQYF.